This record covers a single T cell receptor (beta chain). The antigen is undetermined. The sample originates from a study of T cells in localized non-small cell lung cancer. Study-level findings and limits: Higher blood T cell density tracked longer overall survival. Among the tissues sampled, uninvolved adjacent lung had the highest T cell clonality, above tumor. Researchers found a median roughly 50 of the top 100 tumor clones in adjacent lung.

TCRdb's copy holds only in-frame clones and misses some; the assay was immunoSEQ multiplex PCR. The sample consists of about 33,000 clones, almost 90% of them appearing once. V trimming: 6 bases; J trimming: 7 bases; junction bases outside the gene matches: 8. Germline-derived CDR1 and CDR2 are MGHRA and YSYEKL. This CDR3 has 15 residues. The rearrangement links TRBV4-1 to TRBJ2-2; TRBD2 agrees at 10 bases. The receptor was derived from a man aged 40 to 70 with stage I lung adenocarcinoma. The specimen comprised peripheral blood, sampled before any cancer treatment. CDR3 sequence reads: CASRLSGGAVGELFF. For the CDR3, the DNA is TGCGCCAGCAGATTAAGCGGGGGGGCGGTCGGGGAGCTGTTTTTT.